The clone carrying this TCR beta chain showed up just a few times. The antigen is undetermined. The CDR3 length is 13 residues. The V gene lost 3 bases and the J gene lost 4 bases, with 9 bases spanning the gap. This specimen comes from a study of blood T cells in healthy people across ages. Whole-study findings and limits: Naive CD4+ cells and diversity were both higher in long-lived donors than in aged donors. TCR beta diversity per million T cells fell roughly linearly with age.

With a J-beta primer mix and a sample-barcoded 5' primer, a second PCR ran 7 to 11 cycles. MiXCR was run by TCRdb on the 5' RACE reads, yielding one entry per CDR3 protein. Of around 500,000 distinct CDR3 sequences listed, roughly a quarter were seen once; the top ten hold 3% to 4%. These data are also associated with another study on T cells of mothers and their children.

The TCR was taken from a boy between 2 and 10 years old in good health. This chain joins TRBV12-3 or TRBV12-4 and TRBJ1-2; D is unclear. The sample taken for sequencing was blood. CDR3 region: CASSLDDIYGYTF. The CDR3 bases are TGTGCCAGCAGTTTGGACGATATCTATGGCTACACCTTC.